These 27 T cell receptor beta chains originate from one sample sequenced in a study of spatial heterogeneity in lung cancer. Whole-study findings and limits: Tumor mutation count correlated with how many alpha and beta TCRs expanded intratumorally.

TCRdb recomputed calls from the 5' RACE reads with MiXCR, one row per CDR3 protein. The sample holds roughly 6,300 distinct CDR3 sequences, 1% to 1.5% seen once. This sample's time point: sample taken at primary tumor resection. No antigen is known for these receptors. This specimen consisted of lung tumor tissue, obtained at surgery. The receptors originated from a male donor with early-stage non-small cell lung cancer.

This clonotype has a count of ten or more. The rearrangement uses TRBV12-3 or TRBV12-4 and TRBJ1-3; D not resolved. V lost 2 bases to trimming and J lost 0 bases, with 11 bases between them. The CDR3 runs 16 residues. The CDR3 protein is CASSLSGSGSGNTIYF. The CDR3 DNA reads as TGTGCCAGCAGTTTAAGCGGATCAGGCTCTGGAAACACCATATATTTT.

This clonotype was counted ten times or more. V is TRBV25-1 and J is TRBJ2-7; D is possibly TRBD2 (5 bases). With 0 bases removed from V and 6 bases from J, the gap between germline ends came to 18 bases. The length of the CDR3 is 16 residues. Germline CDR1 reads MGHDK; CDR2 reads SYGVNS. The CDR3 nucleotides are TGTGCCAGCAGTGAATATCGGCCGGACGGGAAAGTCGAGCAGTACTTC. Its translation is CASSEYRPDGKVEQYF.

This clonotype was observed many times. This CDR3 is CASSLGLAGGIDEQFF. CDR3 nucleotide sequence: TGTGCCAGCAGCTTGGGACTAGCGGGGGGCATCGATGAGCAGTTCTTC. This chain links TRBV5-8 with TRBJ2-1, with TRBD2 matching over 13 bases. The junction had 5 bases not matched to a gene; V was cut back by 0 bases and J by 8 bases. From germline, CDR1 is SGHTS and CDR2 YDEGEE. The CDR3 loop spans 16 amino acids.

In this sample, this clonotype turned up many times. The rearrangement links TRBV20-1 to TRBJ1-1; maybe TRBD1 (5 bases). V was pared by 5 bases and J by 2 bases, with 12 bases between. Germline V gene lookup returns CDR1 DFQATT and CDR2 SNEGSKA (reference sequence). The length of the CDR3 is 13 residues. The DNA of the CDR3 is TGCAGTGCTGGGGGACGGAGAAACACTGAAGCTTTCTTT. Translation gives CSAGGRRNTEAFF.

This clonotype was counted ten times or more. The chain combines TRBV3-1 with TRBJ2-5; a possible D gene is TRBD2 (5 bases). V gave up 1 base and J gave up 4 bases, with 19 bases separating them. The CDR3 consists of 17 residues. CDR1 is LGHDT and CDR2 is YNNKEL in the germline V gene (reference sequence). The CDR3 DNA sequence: TGTGCCAGCAGCCAAGGGATCGAGGGAGTCGCCGTAGAGACCCAGTACTTC. As protein: CASSQGIEGVAVETQYF.

This clonotype was counted many times. The DNA for the CDR3 is TGTGCCAGCAGTTCCTTACCAGGGGGGTCCTACAATGAGCAGTTCTTC. Amino acid sequence: CASSSLPGGSYNEQFF. The chain couples TRBV27 to TRBJ2-1; D possibly corresponds to TRBD1 (7 bases). V shed 4 bases and J shed 1 base, with 14 bases lying between them. The germline V gene encodes CDR1 MNHEY and CDR2 SMNVEV (reference sequence). The CDR3 totals 16 residues.

This clonotype has a count of ten or more. This chain uses TRBV10-3 with TRBJ1-2; 7 nucleotides agree with TRBD1. Germline values: CDR1 ENHRY, CDR2 SYGVKD. This CDR3 contains 15 residues. V shed 3 bases, J shed 7 bases, and the junction held 11 bases outside the gene matches. In nucleotides, the CDR3 is TGTGCCATCAGTGAAAGGGACAGTACTCTCCGTGGCTACACCTTC. Translated, it gives CAISERDSTLRGYTF.

This clonotype is termed medium-sized. This chain joins TRBV2 and TRBJ2-3, with a weak D call TRBD2 (7 bases). Germline-derived CDR1 and CDR2 are SNHLY and FYNNEI. Trimming removed 7 bases at V and 4 bases at J, with 15 bases between. This CDR3 contains 14 residues. CDR3 sequence reads: CASTEGGGADTQYF. CDR3 nucleotide sequence: TGTGCCAGCACCGAAGGGGGGGGCGCAGATACGCAGTATTTT.

This clonotype is labeled medium-sized (0.01 to 0.1%). V and J are TRBV6-5 and TRBJ1-1, with D unclear. The CDR3 has 14 residues. V shed 6 bases and J shed 0 bases, with 11 bases lying between them. CDR1 is MNHEY, CDR2 SVGAGI, per germline. The CDR3 region has the DNA TGTGCCAGCAGCCCGGAGCCACTGAACACTGAAGCTTTCTTT. As protein: CASSPEPLNTEAFF.

This clonotype was recorded many times. This chain joins TRBV29-1 and TRBJ1-2; D is ambiguous. This CDR3 has 14 residues. V was pared by 2 bases and J by 0 bases, with 10 bases between. Germline lookup yields CDR1 SQVTM and CDR2 ANQGSEA. Written as DNA, the CDR3 is TGCAGCGTTGAAAGGTGGACTACTAACTATGGCTACACCTTC. Translated, it gives CSVERWTTNYGYTF.

This clonotype was seen at least ten times. The chain joins TRBV4-1 to TRBJ2-7, with TRBD2 identical over 12 bases. CDR1 is MGHRA, CDR2 YSYEKL, per germline. This CDR3 is built from 15 residues. Trimming at V came to 0 bases and at J to 4 bases, leaving 1 base not matched to a gene. Here the CDR3 DNA reads TGCGCCAGCAGCCAAGATACTAGCGGGAGGTACGAGCAGTACTTC. Translating gives CASSQDTSGRYEQYF.

This clonotype is labeled as medium-sized. The rearrangement uses TRBV24-1 and TRBJ1-1; no definite D call. CDR3 length: 11 residues. CDR1 and CDR2 (germline): KGHDR, SFDVKD. The V end was cut by 3 bases, the J end by 7 bases, with 5 bases between. This CDR3 reads CATSDGIEAFF. The CDR3 DNA reads as TGTGCCACCAGTGATGGGATTGAAGCTTTCTTT.

As to this clonotype: A much larger clone lies one base from this, so it may be a read error. The J gene is TRBJ1-4, the V gene TRBV21-1. TRBV21-1 is recorded as a pseudogene. CDR3 length equals 12 residues. The CDR3 here is CASRLTLEKLSF. CDR3 DNA: TGTGCCAGCAGACTGACTCTTGAAAAACTGTCTTTT.

Ten or more counts support this clonotype. The chain is built from TRBV6-6 and TRBJ2-1; TRBD2 matches at 9 bases. The germline CDR1 and CDR2 sequences are MNHNY and SVGAGI (reference sequence). This CDR3 has 15 amino acids. V was pared by 0 bases and J by 8 bases, with 5 bases of the junction left unmatched. CDR3: CASSYSRGGSDEQFF. The CDR3 region has the DNA TGTGCCAGCAGTTACTCGCGGGGGGGCTCCGATGAGCAGTTCTTC.

By sample share, this clonotype is medium-sized. The chain is built from TRBV12-3 or TRBV12-4 and TRBJ1-5, with D perhaps matching TRBD1 (6 bases). V was trimmed by 7 bases and J by 6 bases, leaving 13 bases between them. This CDR3 has 13 amino acids. Here the CDR3 reads CASTQGGGQPQHF. The CDR3 region has the DNA TGTGCCAGCACCCAGGGAGGGGGTCAGCCCCAGCATTTT.

This clonotype qualifies as medium-sized (0.01 to 0.1%). The genes are TRBV10-1 and TRBJ2-3; unclear D gene. V dropped 0 bases and J dropped 0 bases, with 4 bases sitting between them. The CDR3 extends over 14 amino acids. Germline CDR1 and CDR2: WNHNN and SYGVQD (reference sequence). CDR3 region: CASSESTSTDTQYF. The CDR3 coding sequence is TGCGCCAGCAGTGAGTCGACTAGCACAGATACGCAGTATTTT.

This clonotype came up many times. The genes are TRBV7-9 and TRBJ2-7, with 9 bases identical to TRBD1. Unmatched junction bases numbered 17, after V lost 4 bases and J lost 7 bases. This CDR3 region has 17 residues. Germline assignment: CDR1 SEHNR and CDR2 FQNEAQ (reference sequence). The CDR3 loop reads CASSSTTGTGNGYEQYF. CDR3 nucleotide sequence: TGTGCCAGCAGCTCGACGACCGGGACAGGGAATGGGTATGAGCAGTACTTC.

This clonotype was detected many times. The chain links TRBV5-1 to TRBJ1-2, with 7 bases matching TRBD1. Germline CDR1 reads SGHRS; CDR2 reads YFSETQ. The V segment lost 4 bases and the J segment 3 bases; nucleotides outside the gene matches: 15. The CDR3 is 17 residues long. CDR3 in DNA: TGCGCCAGCAGCGGGAAAGTTACAGGGGAGGAGGACTATGGCTACACCTTC. Amino acid sequence: CASSGKVTGEEDYGYTF.

By its share, this clonotype is medium-sized. The chain is built from TRBV20-1 and TRBJ2-7, with 8 bases matching TRBD1. Trimming cost V 4 bases and J 1 base; bases outside gene matches: 6. Germline lookup yields CDR1 DFQATT and CDR2 SNEGSKA (reference sequence). This CDR3 contains 14 residues. CDR3 region: CSATLDRASYEQYF. Written as DNA, the CDR3 is TGCAGTGCTACCTTGGACAGGGCATCCTACGAGCAGTACTTC.

This clonotype was picked up many times. A much larger clone sits a single nucleotide away, making a read error possible. The chain has TRBV11-2 and TRBJ1-4; D gene unclear. The CDR3 length is 16 residues. Germline CDR1 SGHAT, CDR2 FQNNGV. The germline V and J ends were trimmed by 2 bases and 4 bases, with 14 bases remaining between them. The CDR3 reads CASSLRLGSCNEKLFF. The CDR3 DNA sequence: TGTGCCAGCAGCTTACGACTGGGATCATGTAATGAAAAACTGTTTTTT. The entire variable domain, with the rest obtained from reference TRBV11-2 and TRBJ1-4, is as follows: EAGVAQSPRYKIIEKRQSVAFWCNPISGHATLYWYQQILGQGPKLLIQFQNNGVVDDSQLPKDRFSAERLKGVDSTLKIQPAKLEDSAVYLCASSLRLGSCNEKLFFGSGTQLSVL.

This clonotype was counted many times. V is TRBV19 and J is TRBJ2-7; a weak D match, TRBD1 (6 bases). The CDR3 extends over 17 amino acids. V was clipped by 5 bases and J by 3 bases, with 23 bases between them. From germline, CDR1 is LNHDA and CDR2 SQIVND (reference sequence). The CDR3 region has the DNA TGTGCCAGTAGTCCCTTCGAGGGGGTCAGTGGTAACTACGAGCAGTACTTC. This encodes CASSPFEGVSGNYEQYF.

This clonotype rates as medium-sized (0.01 to 0.1%). The V call is TRBV27, the J call TRBJ2-7, with D possibly being TRBD1 (5 bases). The V end lost 6 bases, the J end lost 0 bases, and 12 bases lay between the germline ends. The CDR3 loop spans 14 amino acids. Germline V lookup: CDR1 MNHEY, CDR2 SMNVEV (reference sequence). The CDR3 region has the DNA TGTGCCAGCAGCGGGCAGGGTCCCTCCTACGAGCAGTACTTC. The encoded protein is CASSGQGPSYEQYF.

This clonotype appeared many times. The rearrangement joins TRBV20-1 to TRBJ2-2; D is unresolved. Germline CDR1 DFQATT, CDR2 SNEGSKA (reference sequence). Trimming shortened V by 5 bases and J by 1 base, and 2 bases separated the two germline ends. CDR3 length: 11 residues. The CDR3 spells CSARNTGELFF. The CDR3 DNA is TGCAGTGCTCGGAACACCGGGGAGCTGTTTTTT.

This clonotype is medium-sized within its sample. This chain connects TRBV27 to TRBJ2-1; the D gene could be TRBD1 or TRBD2 (6 bases each). CDR1 and CDR2 (germline): MNHEY, SMNVEV (reference sequence). The V and J ends lost 6 bases and 1 base respectively, with 16 bases between them. This CDR3 has 16 amino acids. In DNA, the CDR3 is TGTGCCAGCAGGGGGGGCCCGGGGATTTCCTACAATGAGCAGTTCTTC. It yields the protein CASRGGPGISYNEQFF.

This clonotype has at least ten counts. The chain recombines TRBV6-2 or TRBV6-3 with TRBJ1-1, with D uncertain. The CDR3 has 13 amino acids. Per germline, CDR1 MNHEY and CDR2 SVGEGT. Trimming removed 4 bases at V and 0 bases at J, with 6 bases between. The CDR3 nucleotides are TGTGCCAGCAGTTCTGAAATGAACACTGAAGCTTTCTTT. Encoded protein: CASSSEMNTEAFF.

This clonotype was recorded many times. This chain uses TRBV27 with TRBJ2-3; D might be TRBD2 (5 bases). CDR3 length: 13 amino acids. Germline V lookup: CDR1 MNHEY, CDR2 SMNVEV (reference sequence). V was shortened by 5 bases and J by 3 bases, with 9 bases between the two germline ends. The CDR3: CASSPGKTDTQYF. The CDR3 bases are TGTGCCAGCAGTCCGGGGAAGACAGATACGCAGTATTTT.

In its sample, this clonotype ranks as medium-sized (0.01 to 0.1%). V is TRBV5-1 and J is TRBJ2-1, with 7 bases identical to TRBD1. V gave up 2 bases and J gave up 3 bases; unmatched junction bases: 8. Germline lookup yields CDR1 SGHRS and CDR2 YFSETQ. The CDR3 runs to 16 residues. This chain's CDR3 is CASSLTTGAYYNEQFF. The CDR3 DNA reads TGCGCCAGCAGCTTAACCACAGGGGCCTACTACAATGAGCAGTTCTTC.